One sample yielded the 7 T cell receptor beta chains listed below, sequenced in a study of shared clonotypes between healthy human individuals (TCRdb year 2020). The receptor library was made with the immunoSEQ multiplex PCR assay. Not all clones reach the TCRdb copy of this immuneACCESS table, which keeps in-frame sequences only. Checked studies attribute under half of the gap to unresolved V genes and leave the rest unexplained. In this sample the table shows a few hundred thousand clones, approximately 70% of which occur a single time. The ten largest clones capture roughly 11% of the sample. Sequences were obtained from memory CD4+ T cells sorted from blood. The cell subset or site label here, explained by the study, means: CD45RA-negative fraction. The receptors derive from a man in his thirties or forties in good health.

The chain uses TRBV19 and TRBJ2-3; D gene uncertain. Germline lookup yields CDR1 LNHDA and CDR2 SQIVND (reference sequence). The germline V and J ends were trimmed by 5 bases and 4 bases, with 7 bases remaining between them. The CDR3 totals 12 residues. The CDR3 coding sequence is TGTGCCAGTAGTCCCCGGGCAGATACGCAGTATTTT. Amino acids: CASSPRADTQYF.

The chain employs TRBV5-1 and TRBJ2-1; no clear D. Germline V gene data show CDR1 as SGHRS and CDR2 as YFSETQ. This CDR3 is 13 amino acids long. Trimming took 1 base from V and 10 from J, leaving 12 bases between them. The DNA for the CDR3 is TGCGCCAGCAGCTTGCAATTGTCGAGGGAGCAGTTCTTC. It encodes CASSLQLSREQFF.

This clone has a handful of counts. This chain links TRBV27 with TRBJ2-1; TRBD1 matches 9 bases. The CDR3 extends over 16 amino acids. Trimming took 4 bases from V and 4 from J; bases not matched to a gene: 8. The V gene's germline CDR1 is MNHEY and CDR2 SMNVEV (reference sequence). CDR3 loop: CASSSPSGQGYNEQFF. The CDR3 DNA follows: TGTGCCAGCAGTTCTCCCTCGGGACAGGGATACAATGAGCAGTTCTTC.

The gene calls are TRBV27 and TRBJ1-1; D might be TRBD1 (5 bases). The germline gives CDR1 MNHEY, CDR2 SMNVEV (reference sequence). The CDR3 loop spans 13 amino acids. V lost 9 bases and J 1 base, leaving 12 bases between the germline ends. CDR3 in amino acids: CASGEGSNTEAFF. In DNA, the CDR3 is TGTGCCAGTGGGGAGGGGTCGAACACTGAAGCTTTCTTT.

This clone was counted between two and nine times. The rearrangement uses TRBV6-1 and TRBJ2-2; D call uncertain. The germline V gene encodes CDR1 MNHNS and CDR2 SASEGT. CDR3 length equals 14 residues. V dropped 1 base and J dropped 3 bases, with 6 bases sitting between them. CDR3 loop: CASSEGVDTGELFF. For the CDR3, the DNA is TGTGCCAGCAGTGAAGGGGTCGACACCGGGGAGCTGTTTTTT.

The chain links TRBV7-9 to TRBJ2-5; D not certain. The CDR3 consists of 13 residues. Looked up from germline, CDR1 is SEHNR and CDR2 is FQNEAQ (reference sequence). V gave up 4 bases and J gave up 4 bases, with 10 bases separating them. CDR3 coding DNA: TGTGCCAGCAGCTACGTGTTCGGAGAGACCCAGTACTTC. Amino acids: CASSYVFGETQYF.

The V and J genes are TRBV14 and TRBJ2-7, with a weak D call TRBD1 (7 bases). Deletions cut 4 bases from V and 9 bases from J, with 16 bases between. Germline assignment: CDR1 SGHDN and CDR2 FVKESK. The CDR3 totals 13 residues. The CDR3, as DNA: TGTGCCAGCAGCCTTCTTCAGGGGGGAATGCAGTACTTC. As protein: CASSLLQGGMQYF.